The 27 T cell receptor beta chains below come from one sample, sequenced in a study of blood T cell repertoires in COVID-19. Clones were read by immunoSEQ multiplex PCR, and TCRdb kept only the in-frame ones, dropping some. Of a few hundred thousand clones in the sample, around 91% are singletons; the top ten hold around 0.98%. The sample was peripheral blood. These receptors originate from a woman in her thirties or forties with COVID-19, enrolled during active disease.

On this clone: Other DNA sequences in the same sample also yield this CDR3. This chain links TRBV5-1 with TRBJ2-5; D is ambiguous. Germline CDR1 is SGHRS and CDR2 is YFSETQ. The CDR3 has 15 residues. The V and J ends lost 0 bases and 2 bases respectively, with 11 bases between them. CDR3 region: CASSLAGTGQETQYF. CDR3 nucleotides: TGCGCCAGCAGCTTGGCCGGCACCGGGCAAGAGACCCAGTACTTC.

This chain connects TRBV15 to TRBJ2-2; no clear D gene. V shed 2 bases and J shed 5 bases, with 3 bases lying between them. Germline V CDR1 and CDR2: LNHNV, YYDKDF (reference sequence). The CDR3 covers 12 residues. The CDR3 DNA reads TGTGCCACCAGCAGACTTACCGGGGAGCTGTTTTTT. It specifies CATSRLTGELFF.

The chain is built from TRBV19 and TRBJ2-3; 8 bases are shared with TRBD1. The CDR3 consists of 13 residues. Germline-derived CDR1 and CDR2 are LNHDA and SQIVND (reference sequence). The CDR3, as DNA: TGTGCTGCGACAGGGGCAAACACAGATACGCAGTATTTT. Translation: CAATGANTDTQYF.

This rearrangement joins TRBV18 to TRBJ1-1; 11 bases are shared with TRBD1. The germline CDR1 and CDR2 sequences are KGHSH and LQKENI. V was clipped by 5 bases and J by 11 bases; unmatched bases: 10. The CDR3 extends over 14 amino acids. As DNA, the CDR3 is TGTGCCAGCTCAAACGGACAGGGGGCGAGAGGGGCTTTCTTT. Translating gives CASSNGQGARGAFF.

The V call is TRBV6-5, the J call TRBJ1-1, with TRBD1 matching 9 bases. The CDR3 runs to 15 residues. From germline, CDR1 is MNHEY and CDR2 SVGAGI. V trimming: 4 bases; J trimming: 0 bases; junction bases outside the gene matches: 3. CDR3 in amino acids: CASSWTGALNTEAFF. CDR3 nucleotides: TGTGCCAGCAGTTGGACAGGGGCCTTGAACACTGAAGCTTTCTTT.

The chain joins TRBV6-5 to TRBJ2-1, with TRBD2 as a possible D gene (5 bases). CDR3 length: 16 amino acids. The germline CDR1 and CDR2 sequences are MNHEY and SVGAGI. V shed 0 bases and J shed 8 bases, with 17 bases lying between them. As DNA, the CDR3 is TGTGCCAGCAGTTACTCGATAGTCGCGTCTAGCCATGAGCAGTTCTTC. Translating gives CASSYSIVASSHEQFF.

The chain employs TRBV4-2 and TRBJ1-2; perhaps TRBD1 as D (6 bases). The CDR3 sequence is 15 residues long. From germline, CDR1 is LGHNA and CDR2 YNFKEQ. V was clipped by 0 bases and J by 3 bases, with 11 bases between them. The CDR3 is CASSQDQGTDYGYTF. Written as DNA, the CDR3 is TGTGCCAGCAGCCAAGATCAGGGGACGGACTATGGCTACACCTTC.

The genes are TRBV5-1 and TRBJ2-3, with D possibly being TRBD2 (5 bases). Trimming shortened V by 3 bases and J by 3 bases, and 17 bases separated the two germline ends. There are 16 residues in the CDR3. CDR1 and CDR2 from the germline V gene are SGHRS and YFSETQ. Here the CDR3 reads CASSSGEGLGTDTQYF. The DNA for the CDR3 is TGCGCCAGCAGCTCCGGAGAGGGTTTGGGTACAGATACGCAGTATTTT.

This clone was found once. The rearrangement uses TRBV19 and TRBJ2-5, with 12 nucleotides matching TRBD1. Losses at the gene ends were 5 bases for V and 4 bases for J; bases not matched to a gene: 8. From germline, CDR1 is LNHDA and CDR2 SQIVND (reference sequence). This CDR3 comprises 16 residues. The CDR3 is CASSPRWDRGRETQYF. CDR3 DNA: TGTGCCAGTAGTCCCAGGTGGGACAGGGGGCGAGAGACCCAGTACTTC.

The CDR3 is CASSQDHASGETQYF. The CDR3 nucleotides read TGCGCCAGCAGCCAAGATCATGCTAGCGGGGAGACCCAGTACTTC. V is TRBV4-3 and J is TRBJ2-5; 8 bases map to TRBD2. Germline-derived CDR1 and CDR2 are LGHNA and YSLEER. This CDR3 has 15 residues. Trimming cost V 0 bases and J 5 bases; bases outside gene matches: 5.

CDR3 loop: CAWSVLRTGPSYEQYF. The CDR3 region has the DNA TGTGCCTGGAGTGTACTTAGGACAGGGCCTTCCTACGAGCAGTACTTC. The V call is TRBV30, the J call TRBJ2-7; 8 nucleotides agree with TRBD1. The CDR3 loop spans 16 amino acids. J was trimmed by 1 base and V by 0 bases; bases with no gene match: 8. The germline CDR1 and CDR2 sequences are GTSNPN and SVGIG (reference sequence).

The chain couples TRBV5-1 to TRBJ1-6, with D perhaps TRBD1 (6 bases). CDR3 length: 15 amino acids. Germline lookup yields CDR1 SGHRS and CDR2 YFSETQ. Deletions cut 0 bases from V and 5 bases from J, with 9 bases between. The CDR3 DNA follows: TGCGCCAGCAGCTTGGGGACAGCCCATAATTCACCCCTCCACTTT. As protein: CASSLGTAHNSPLHF. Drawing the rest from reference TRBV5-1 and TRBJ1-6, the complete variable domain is KAGVTQTPRYLIKTRGQQVTLSCSPISGHRSVSWYQQTPGQGLQFLFEYFSETQRNKGNFPGRFSGRQFSNSRSEMNVSTLELGDSALYLCASSLGTAHNSPLHFGNGTRLTVT.

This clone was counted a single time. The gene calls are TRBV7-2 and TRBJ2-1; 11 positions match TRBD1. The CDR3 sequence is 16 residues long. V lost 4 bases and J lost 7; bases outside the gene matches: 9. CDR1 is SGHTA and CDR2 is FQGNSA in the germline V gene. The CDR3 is CASSSGGGTGGNEQFF. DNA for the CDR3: TGTGCCAGCAGCTCCGGCGGGGGGACAGGGGGGAATGAGCAGTTCTTC. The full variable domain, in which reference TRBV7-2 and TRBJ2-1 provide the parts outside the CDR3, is GAGVSQSPSNKVTEKGKDVELRCDPISGHTALYWYRQSLGQGLEFLIYFQGNSAPDKSGLPSDRFSAERTGGSVSTLTIQRTQQEDSAVYLCASSSGGGTGGNEQFFGPGTRLTVL.

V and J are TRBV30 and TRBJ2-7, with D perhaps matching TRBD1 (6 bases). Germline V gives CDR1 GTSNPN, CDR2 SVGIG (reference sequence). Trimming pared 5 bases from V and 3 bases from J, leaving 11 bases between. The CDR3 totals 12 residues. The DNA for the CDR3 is TGTGCCTGGGGGACAACCAACTACGAGCAGTACTTC. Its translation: CAWGTTNYEQYF.

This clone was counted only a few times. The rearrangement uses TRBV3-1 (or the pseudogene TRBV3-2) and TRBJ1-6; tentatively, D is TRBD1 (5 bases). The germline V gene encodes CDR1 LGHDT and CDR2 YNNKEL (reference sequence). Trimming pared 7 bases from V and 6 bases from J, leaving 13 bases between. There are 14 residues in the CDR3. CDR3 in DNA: TGTGCCAGCACATCCGACAGTGGTAATTCACCCCTCCACTTT. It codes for CASTSDSGNSPLHF.

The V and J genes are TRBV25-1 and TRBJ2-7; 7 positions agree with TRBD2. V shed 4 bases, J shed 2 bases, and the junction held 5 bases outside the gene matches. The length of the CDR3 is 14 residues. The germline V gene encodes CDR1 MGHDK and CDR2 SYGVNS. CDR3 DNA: TGTGCCAGCAGTGGTGCTAGCGGTCCCTACGAGCAGTACTTC. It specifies CASSGASGPYEQYF.

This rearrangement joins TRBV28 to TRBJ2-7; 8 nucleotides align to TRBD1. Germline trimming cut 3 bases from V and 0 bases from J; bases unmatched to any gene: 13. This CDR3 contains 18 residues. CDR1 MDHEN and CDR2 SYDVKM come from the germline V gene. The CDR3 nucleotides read TGTGCCAGCAGTTTCTCGGATCCTCGGACAGGGAGCTCCTACGAGCAGTACTTC. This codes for CASSFSDPRTGSSYEQYF.

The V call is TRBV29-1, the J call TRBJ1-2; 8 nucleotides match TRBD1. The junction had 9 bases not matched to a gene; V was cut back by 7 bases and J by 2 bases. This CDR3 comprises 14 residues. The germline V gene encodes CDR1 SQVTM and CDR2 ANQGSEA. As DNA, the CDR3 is TGCAGCGCTGAGGATGGGGACAGGAACTATGGCTACACCTTC. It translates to CSAEDGDRNYGYTF.

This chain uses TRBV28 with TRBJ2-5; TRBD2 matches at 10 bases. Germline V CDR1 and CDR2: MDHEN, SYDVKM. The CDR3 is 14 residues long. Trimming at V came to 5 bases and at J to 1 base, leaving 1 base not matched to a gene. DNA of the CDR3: TGTGCCAGCAGTCTAGCGGGGGCCCAAGAGACCCAGTACTTC. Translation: CASSLAGAQETQYF.

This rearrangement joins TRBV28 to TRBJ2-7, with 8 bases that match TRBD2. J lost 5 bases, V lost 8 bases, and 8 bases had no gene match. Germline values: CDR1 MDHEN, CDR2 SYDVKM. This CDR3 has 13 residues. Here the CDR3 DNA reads TGTGCCAGCGGCAGTAGCGGGAAACACGAGCAGTACTTC. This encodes CASGSSGKHEQYF.

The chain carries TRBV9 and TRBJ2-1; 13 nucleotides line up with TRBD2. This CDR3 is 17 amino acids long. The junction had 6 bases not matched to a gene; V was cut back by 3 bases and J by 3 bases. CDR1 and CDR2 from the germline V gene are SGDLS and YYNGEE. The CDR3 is CASSAHRLAGGYNEQFF. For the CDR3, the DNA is TGTGCCAGCAGCGCCCACCGACTAGCGGGAGGCTACAATGAGCAGTTCTTC.

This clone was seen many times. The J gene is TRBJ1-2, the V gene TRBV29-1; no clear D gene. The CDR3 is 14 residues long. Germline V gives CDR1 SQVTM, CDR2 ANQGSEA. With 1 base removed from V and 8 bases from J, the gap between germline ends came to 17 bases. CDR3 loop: CSVEGGPTAGGYTF. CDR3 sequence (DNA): TGCAGCGTTGAAGGTGGTCCCACCGCGGGGGGCTACACCTTC.

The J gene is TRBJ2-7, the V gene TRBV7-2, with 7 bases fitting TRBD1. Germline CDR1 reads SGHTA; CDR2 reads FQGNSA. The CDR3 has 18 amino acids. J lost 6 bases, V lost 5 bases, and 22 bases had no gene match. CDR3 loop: CASSLLRTGRHYPSEQYF. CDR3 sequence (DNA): TGTGCCAGCAGCCTCCTCCGGACAGGACGGCACTATCCGAGCGAGCAGTACTTC. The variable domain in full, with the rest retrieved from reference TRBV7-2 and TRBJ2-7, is GAGVSQSPSNKVTEKGKDVELRCDPISGHTALYWYRQSLGQGLEFLIYFQGNSAPDKSGLPSDRFSAERTGGSVSTLTIQRTQQEDSAVYLCASSLLRTGRHYPSEQYFGPGTRLTVT.

CDR3 loop: CASSQEWPVSSSYNEQFF. CDR3 DNA: TGTGCCAGCAGCCAAGAATGGCCAGTCTCTAGCTCCTACAATGAGCAGTTCTTC. The chain has TRBV14 and TRBJ2-1; D gene unclear. The CDR3 has 18 residues. CDR1 is SGHDN, CDR2 FVKESK, per germline. V was clipped by 0 bases and J by 0 bases, with 15 bases between them.

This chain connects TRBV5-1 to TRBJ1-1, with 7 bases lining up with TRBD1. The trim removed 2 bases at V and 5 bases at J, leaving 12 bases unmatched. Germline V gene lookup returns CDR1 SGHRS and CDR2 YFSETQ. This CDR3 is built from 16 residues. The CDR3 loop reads CASSFYPEGARTEAFF. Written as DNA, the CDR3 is TGCGCCAGCAGCTTCTACCCGGAGGGGGCACGTACTGAAGCTTTCTTT.

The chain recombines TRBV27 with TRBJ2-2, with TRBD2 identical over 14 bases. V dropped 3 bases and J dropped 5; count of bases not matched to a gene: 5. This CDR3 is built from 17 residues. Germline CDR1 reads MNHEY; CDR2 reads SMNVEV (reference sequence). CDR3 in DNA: TGTGCCAGCAGTTTCCGACTAGCGGGGGGGCAGACCGGGGAGCTGTTTTTT. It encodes CASSFRLAGGQTGELFF.

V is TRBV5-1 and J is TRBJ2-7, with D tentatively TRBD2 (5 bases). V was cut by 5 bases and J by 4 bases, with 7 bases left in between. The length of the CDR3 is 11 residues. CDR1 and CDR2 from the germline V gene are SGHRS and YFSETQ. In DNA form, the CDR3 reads TGCGCCAGCAGACGAGGGTACGAGCAGTACTTC. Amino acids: CASRRGYEQYF.